These 24 T cell receptor beta chains share one sample of origin, sequenced in a study of T cells in Graves' hyperthyroidism and ophthalmopathy. RNA transcripts provided the source from which TCR beta CDR3 regions were amplified. First-round RT-PCR of the TCR CDR3 relied on the HTBI primer set. One entry per CDR3 protein results from TCRdb running MiXCR on the multiplex PCR reads. The sample yields about 350,000 distinct CDR3 sequences, around 14% seen once. Material: blood. The receptor source for this set is a woman aged 25 to 39 with Graves' hyperthyroidism.

This clonotype was found many times. The V call is TRBV5-1, the J call TRBJ2-7; D might be TRBD1 or TRBD2, each matching 5 bases. This CDR3 comprises 14 residues. V dropped 0 bases and J dropped 2 bases, with 9 bases sitting between them. Germline V gene sequence: CDR1 SGHRS, CDR2 YFSETQ. The CDR3 DNA is TGCGCCAGCAGCTTGGATGGGGGAACCTACGAGCAGTACTTC. Translation gives CASSLDGGTYEQYF.

CDR3 protein: CSGRGGTEAFF. CDR3 bases: TGCAGCGGCAGGGGAGGAACTGAAGCTTTCTTT. The genes are TRBV29-1 and TRBJ1-1; perhaps TRBD1 as D (6 bases). The length of the CDR3 is 11 residues. Germline V gene lookup returns CDR1 SQVTM and CDR2 ANQGSEA. The germline V and J ends were trimmed by 7 bases and 5 bases, with 11 bases remaining between them.

The rearrangement links TRBV4-3 to TRBJ2-2; 8 bases are shared with TRBD2. With V trimmed by 0 bases and J by 6 bases, 12 bases remained unmatched. Germline CDR1 LGHNA, CDR2 YSLEER. The CDR3 has 18 amino acids. This CDR3 is CASSQDLPGLGRSGELFF. DNA for the CDR3: TGCGCCAGCAGCCAAGACCTGCCGGGACTAGGCCGATCCGGGGAGCTGTTTTTT.

This clonotype has ten or more counts. This chain connects TRBV5-1 to TRBJ2-2; TRBD1 matches at 10 bases. Losses at the gene ends were 4 bases for V and 5 bases for J; bases not matched to a gene: 5. The CDR3 spans 15 residues. Germline CDR1 is SGHRS and CDR2 is YFSETQ. The DNA for the CDR3 is TGCGCCAGCAGCCCGAGACAGGGGGCTACCGGGGAGCTGTTTTTT. Protein product: CASSPRQGATGELFF.

The gene calls are TRBV3-1 and TRBJ1-5; D not resolved. The germline V gene encodes CDR1 LGHDT and CDR2 YNNKEL (reference sequence). The CDR3 has 15 amino acids. Trimming pared 1 base from V and 4 bases from J, leaving 11 bases between. CDR3: CASSQAAVSNQPQHF. The CDR3 DNA follows: TGTGCCAGCAGCCAAGCGGCGGTGTCAAATCAGCCCCAGCATTTT.

The chain carries TRBV9 and TRBJ2-1, with D hard to call. Germline V gene sequence: CDR1 SGDLS, CDR2 YYNGEE. The CDR3 runs 13 residues. V was cut by 7 bases and J by 7 bases, with 15 bases left in between. The CDR3 DNA is TGTGCCAGCGCAACCGGGCCTGGGAATGAGCAGTTCTTC. It encodes CASATGPGNEQFF. Full variable domain (missing parts from reference TRBV9 and TRBJ2-1): DSGVTQTPKHLITATGQRVTLRCSPRSGDLSVYWYQQSLDQGLQFLIQYYNGEERAKGNILERFSAQQFPDLHSELNLSSLELGDSALYFCASATGPGNEQFFGPGTRLTVL.

V is TRBV19 and J is TRBJ1-6, with D uncertain. This CDR3 has 12 residues. Germline-derived CDR1 and CDR2 are LNHDA and SQIVND (reference sequence). Trimming pared 8 bases from V and 5 bases from J, leaving 7 bases between. The CDR3 spells CASGLDNSPLHF. DNA for the CDR3: TGTGCCAGTGGACTCGATAATTCACCCCTCCACTTT. Variable domain in full (rest from reference TRBV19 and TRBJ1-6): DGGITQSPKYLFRKEGQNVTLSCEQNLNHDAMYWYRQDPGQGLRLIYYSQIVNDFQKGDIAEGYSVSREKKESFPLTVTSAQKNPTAFYLCASGLDNSPLHFGNGTRLTVT.

The chain has TRBV27 and TRBJ1-2, with D unclear. CDR1 is MNHEY, CDR2 SMNVEV, per germline (reference sequence). The CDR3 is 15 amino acids. The V and J ends lost 5 bases and 5 bases respectively, with 18 bases between them. Here the CDR3 reads CASSPSRSHSYGYTF. In DNA, the CDR3 is TGTGCCAGCAGTCCCAGCAGGTCTCACTCTTATGGCTACACCTTC.

This chain uses TRBV28 with TRBJ1-3, with a possible D match to TRBD1 (6 bases). Trimming took off 7 bases at V and 0 bases at J, with 10 bases between the two ends. The CDR3 has 14 residues. Germline V gene data show CDR1 as MDHEN and CDR2 as SYDVKM. CDR3 loop: CASTEGGSGNTIYF. The CDR3, as DNA: TGTGCCAGCACCGAGGGGGGCTCTGGAAACACCATATATTTT.

Ten or more counts support this clonotype. The chain links TRBV6-1 to TRBJ1-5, with D unresolved. This CDR3 region has 14 residues. Per germline, CDR1 MNHNS and CDR2 SASEGT. V lost 2 bases and J lost 6, with 11 bases in between. This CDR3 reads CASSERAPRQPQHF. Written as DNA, the CDR3 is TGTGCCAGCAGTGAAAGGGCCCCCCGTCAGCCCCAGCATTTT.

In its sample, this clonotype was seen a few times. The rearrangement uses TRBV7-6 and TRBJ1-6; D remains ambiguous. The V and J ends lost 3 bases and 5 bases respectively, with 17 bases between them. The CDR3 runs to 17 residues. Germline-derived CDR1 and CDR2 are SGHVS and FNYEAQ. The CDR3: CASSLRQSKSDNSPLHF. For the CDR3, the DNA is TGTGCCAGCAGCTTGCGGCAGTCAAAGTCGGATAATTCACCCCTCCACTTT.

This clonotype came up many times. The chain has TRBV29-1 and TRBJ2-7; the D is unclear. V was trimmed by 7 bases and J by 5 bases, leaving 12 bases between them. Germline V gene sequence: CDR1 SQVTM, CDR2 ANQGSEA. This CDR3 is built from 11 residues. The CDR3 spells CSATEFHEQYF. CDR3 nucleotides: TGCAGCGCAACGGAGTTCCACGAGCAGTACTTC.

This clonotype was seen a few times. The J gene is TRBJ2-1, the V gene TRBV2; a weak D match, TRBD2 (6 bases). The CDR3 runs to 12 residues. V lost 8 bases and J lost 10, with 15 bases in between. The germline CDR1 and CDR2 sequences are SNHLY and FYNNEI. The DNA for the CDR3 is TGTGCCAGCTTTGGGGGAGGTTACGAGCAGTTCTTC. Its translation is CASFGGGYEQFF.

The chain links TRBV29-1 to TRBJ2-7, with D possibly TRBD2 on 6 matching bases. The CDR3 spans 15 residues. V lost 0 bases to trimming and J lost 3 bases, with 15 bases between them. Germline V gene sequence: CDR1 SQVTM, CDR2 ANQGSEA. The CDR3 DNA reads as TGCAGCGTTGAAGATTGGAAGGGGACTGGCTACGAGCAGTACTTC. This codes for CSVEDWKGTGYEQYF.

This clonotype came up a few times. V usage is TRBV20-1 and J usage is TRBJ2-1, with 14 bases identical to TRBD2. Losses at the gene ends were 5 bases for V and 7 bases for J; bases not matched to a gene: 13. The CDR3 totals 17 residues. Per the germline V gene, CDR1 is DFQATT and CDR2 is SNEGSKA (reference sequence). CDR3 residues: CSARSPGLAGAQNEQFF. The CDR3 coding sequence is TGCAGTGCTCGATCTCCGGGACTAGCGGGAGCTCAAAATGAGCAGTTCTTC.

The table lists this clonotype with many counts. The chain employs TRBV28 and TRBJ1-3; tentatively, D is TRBD1 (5 bases). Germline CDR1 reads MDHEN; CDR2 reads SYDVKM. Between the trimmed V and J ends, which lost 7 bases and 2 bases, there was a span of 12 bases. The CDR3 totals 14 residues. CDR3 coding DNA: TGTGCCAGCAAGAGCCCGGGGGCTGGAAACACCATATATTTT. Amino acid sequence: CASKSPGAGNTIYF.

This clonotype was observed at least ten times. The rearrangement links TRBV7-9 to TRBJ1-2; weak D call: TRBD1 (6 bases). V lost 1 base and J 4 bases, leaving 10 bases between the germline ends. Per germline, CDR1 SEHNR and CDR2 FQNEAQ (reference sequence). The CDR3 runs to 14 residues. The CDR3: CASSLVGGFYGYTF. The CDR3 DNA is TGTGCCAGCAGCTTAGTAGGGGGGTTCTATGGCTACACCTTC.

This clonotype was detected a few times. DNA of the CDR3: TGCGCCAGCAGTGAGTCGACGGTAAATCAGCCCCAGCATTTT. Protein product: CASSESTVNQPQHF. This sequence joins TRBV10-2 and TRBJ1-5; D remains ambiguous. This CDR3 spans 14 amino acids. V was pared by 0 bases and J by 4 bases, with 7 bases between. The germline CDR1 and CDR2 sequences are WSHSY and SAAADI.

This clonotype was seen only a few times. The chain combines TRBV7-3 with TRBJ1-6; no firm D call. Trimming took off 4 bases at V and 7 bases at J, with 8 bases between the two ends. CDR3 length equals 13 residues. CDR1 and CDR2 (germline): SGHTA, FQGTGA. In DNA, the CDR3 is TGTGCCAGCAGCTCGTCCTTAAATTCACCCCTCCACTTT. This encodes CASSSSLNSPLHF.

This clonotype has a handful of counts. This rearrangement joins TRBV29-1 to TRBJ2-7; the D is unclear. Trimming pared 4 bases from V and 3 bases from J, leaving 10 bases between. Germline CDR1 reads SQVTM; CDR2 reads ANQGSEA. The CDR3 sequence is 12 residues long. CDR3 nucleotide sequence: TGCAGCGTTGTGAGACAAAACTACGAGCAGTACTTC. Translation gives CSVVRQNYEQYF.

This clonotype has ten or more counts. The chain combines TRBV12-3 or TRBV12-4 with TRBJ2-1, with D uncertain. The V and J ends lost 5 bases and 6 bases respectively, with 17 bases between them. This CDR3 is built from 15 residues. The CDR3 bases are TGTGCCAGCAGTCCCGGTGTGGGTCAGCGCAATGAGCAGTTCTTC. Amino acids: CASSPGVGQRNEQFF.

As for this clonotype: The junction does not match germline at one end; this may be a read error. The chain couples TRBV7-9 to TRBJ2-7, with a weak D call TRBD2 (5 bases). The CDR3 runs 15 residues. In germline, CDR1 is SEHNR, CDR2 FQNEAQ (reference sequence). CDR3 coding DNA: TGTGCCAGCAGTCCCTCAAGGACTGACTTCTACGAGCAGCACTTC. The encoded protein is CASSPSRTDFYEQHF.

This clonotype was counted at least ten times. The V gene is TRBV25-1, the J gene TRBJ2-7, with 9 positions matching TRBD2. CDR1 and CDR2 from the germline V gene are MGHDK and SYGVNS. This CDR3 has 17 amino acids. With V trimmed by 1 base and J by 7 bases, 14 bases remained unmatched. For the CDR3, the DNA is TGTGCCAGCAGTGAATCGAGGTTAAGGGTGCTAGCGGGGGAGCAGTACTTC. It codes for CASSESRLRVLAGEQYF.

This clonotype was counted many times. The chain is built from TRBV28 and TRBJ2-3; 9 positions agree with TRBD1. This CDR3 spans 14 amino acids. CDR1 and CDR2 (germline): MDHEN, SYDVKM. The trim removed 3 bases at V and 4 bases at J, leaving 2 bases unmatched. CDR3 sequence: CASSLDRGADTQYF. CDR3 sequence (DNA): TGTGCCAGCAGTTTGGACAGGGGAGCAGATACGCAGTATTTT.